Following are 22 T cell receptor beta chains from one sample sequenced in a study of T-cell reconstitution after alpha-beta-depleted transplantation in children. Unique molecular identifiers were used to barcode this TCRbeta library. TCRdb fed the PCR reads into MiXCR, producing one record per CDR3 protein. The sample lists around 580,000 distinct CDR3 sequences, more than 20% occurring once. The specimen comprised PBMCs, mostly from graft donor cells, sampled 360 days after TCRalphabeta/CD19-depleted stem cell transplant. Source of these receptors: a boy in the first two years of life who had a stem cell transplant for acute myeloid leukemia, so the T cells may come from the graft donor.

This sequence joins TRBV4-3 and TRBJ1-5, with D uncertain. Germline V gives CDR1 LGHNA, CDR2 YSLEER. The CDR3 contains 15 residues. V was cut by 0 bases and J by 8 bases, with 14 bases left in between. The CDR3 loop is CASSQEDGLGKPQHF. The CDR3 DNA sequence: TGCGCCAGCAGCCAAGAAGACGGGTTAGGGAAGCCCCAGCATTTT.

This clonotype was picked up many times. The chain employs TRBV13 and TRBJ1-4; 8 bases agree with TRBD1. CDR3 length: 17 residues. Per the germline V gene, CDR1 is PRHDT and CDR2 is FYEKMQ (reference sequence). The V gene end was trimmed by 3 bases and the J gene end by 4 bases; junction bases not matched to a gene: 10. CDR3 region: CASSFAPGTGGNEKLFF. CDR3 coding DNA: TGTGCCAGCAGCTTCGCCCCCGGGACAGGTGGTAATGAAAAACTGTTTTTT.

CDR3 amino acids: CASRKRGQGVETQYF. DNA for the CDR3: TGTGCCAGCAGGAAACGGGGACAGGGAGTAGAGACCCAGTACTTC. The chain recombines TRBV7-2 with TRBJ2-5, with 9 bases that match TRBD1. This CDR3 comprises 15 residues. The V gene end was trimmed by 6 bases and the J gene end by 4 bases; junction bases not matched to a gene: 9. Germline V lookup: CDR1 SGHTA, CDR2 FQGNSA.

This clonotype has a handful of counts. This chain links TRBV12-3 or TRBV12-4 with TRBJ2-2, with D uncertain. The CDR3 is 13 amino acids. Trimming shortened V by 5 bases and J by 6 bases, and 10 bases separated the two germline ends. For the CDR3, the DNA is TGTGCCAGCAGTCAGAAAGTGGCCGGGGAGCTGTTTTTT. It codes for CASSQKVAGELFF.

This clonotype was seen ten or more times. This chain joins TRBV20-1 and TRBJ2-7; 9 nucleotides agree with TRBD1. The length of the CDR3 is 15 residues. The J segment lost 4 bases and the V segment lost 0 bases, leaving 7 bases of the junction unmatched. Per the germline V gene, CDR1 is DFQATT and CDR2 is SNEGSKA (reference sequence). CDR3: CSARDHRGRGYEQYF. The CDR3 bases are TGCAGTGCTAGAGATCACAGGGGGCGCGGGTACGAGCAGTACTTC.

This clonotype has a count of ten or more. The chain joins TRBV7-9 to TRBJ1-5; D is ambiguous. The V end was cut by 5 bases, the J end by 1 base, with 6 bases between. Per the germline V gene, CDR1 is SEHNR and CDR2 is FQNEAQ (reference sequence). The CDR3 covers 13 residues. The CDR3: CASSQQSNQPQHF. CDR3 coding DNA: TGTGCCAGCAGCCAACAGAGCAATCAGCCCCAGCATTTT.

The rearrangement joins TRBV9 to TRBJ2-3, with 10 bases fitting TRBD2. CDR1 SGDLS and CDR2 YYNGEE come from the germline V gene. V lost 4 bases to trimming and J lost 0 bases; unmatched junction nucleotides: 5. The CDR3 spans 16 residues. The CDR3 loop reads CASSISGGTSTDTQYF. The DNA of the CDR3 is TGTGCCAGCAGCATTAGCGGGGGGACTAGCACAGATACGCAGTATTTT. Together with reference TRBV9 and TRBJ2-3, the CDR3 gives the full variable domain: DSGVTQTPKHLITATGQRVTLRCSPRSGDLSVYWYQQSLDQGLQFLIQYYNGEERAKGNILERFSAQQFPDLHSELNLSSLELGDSALYFCASSISGGTSTDTQYFGPGTRLTVL.

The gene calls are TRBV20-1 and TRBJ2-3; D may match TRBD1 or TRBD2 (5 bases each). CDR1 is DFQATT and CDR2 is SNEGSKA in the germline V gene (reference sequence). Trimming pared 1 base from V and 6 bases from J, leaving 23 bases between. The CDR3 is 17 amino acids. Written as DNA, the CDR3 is TGCAGTGCTAGAGGGCATAGGGACGGATTCAGGGACGATACGCAGTATTTT. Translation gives CSARGHRDGFRDDTQYF.

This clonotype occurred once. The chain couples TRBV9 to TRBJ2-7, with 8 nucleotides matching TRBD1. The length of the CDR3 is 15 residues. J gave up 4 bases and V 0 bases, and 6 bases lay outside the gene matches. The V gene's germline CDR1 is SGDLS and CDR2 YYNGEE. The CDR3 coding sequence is TGTGCCAGCAGCGTAGCCCTCGGACAGGGATACGAGCAGTACTTC. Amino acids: CASSVALGQGYEQYF.

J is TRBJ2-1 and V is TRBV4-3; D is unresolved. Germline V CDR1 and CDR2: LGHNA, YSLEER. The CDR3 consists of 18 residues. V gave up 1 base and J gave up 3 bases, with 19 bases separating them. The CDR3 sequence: CASSQGPAGGRIYNEQFF. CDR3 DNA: TGCGCCAGCAGCCAAGGGCCTGCTGGTGGTAGAATCTACAATGAGCAGTTCTTC.

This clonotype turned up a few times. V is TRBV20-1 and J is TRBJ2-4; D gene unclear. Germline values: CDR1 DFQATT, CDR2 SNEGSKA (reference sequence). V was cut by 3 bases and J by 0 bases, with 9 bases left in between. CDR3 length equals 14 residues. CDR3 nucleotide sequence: TGCAGTGCTAGCCCCAGGCTAGCCAAAAACATTCAGTACTTC. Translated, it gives CSASPRLAKNIQYF.

The chain's CDR3 is CASSFFVRTYEQYF. CDR3 nucleotide sequence: TGTGCCAGCAGCTTTTTTGTCAGAACCTACGAGCAGTACTTC. This chain joins TRBV7-2 and TRBJ2-7; D uncertain. Germline V gene data show CDR1 as SGHTA and CDR2 as FQGNSA. Deletions cut 3 bases from V and 2 bases from J, with 11 bases between. This CDR3 is 14 amino acids long.

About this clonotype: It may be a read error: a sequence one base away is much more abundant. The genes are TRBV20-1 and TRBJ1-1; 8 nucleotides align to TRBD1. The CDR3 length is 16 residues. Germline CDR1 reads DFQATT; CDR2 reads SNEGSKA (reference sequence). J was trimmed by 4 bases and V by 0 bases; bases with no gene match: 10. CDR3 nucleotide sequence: TGCAGTGCTAGAGATCTAGGACAGGGACTCGGCACTGAAGCTTTCTTT. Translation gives CSARDLGQGLGTEAFF.

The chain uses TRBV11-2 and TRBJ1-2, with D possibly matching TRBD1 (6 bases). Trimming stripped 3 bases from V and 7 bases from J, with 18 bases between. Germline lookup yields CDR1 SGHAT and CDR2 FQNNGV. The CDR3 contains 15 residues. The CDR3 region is CASSFSSARGTGYTF. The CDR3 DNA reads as TGTGCCAGCAGCTTTTCGTCCGCGAGGGGGACTGGCTACACCTTC.

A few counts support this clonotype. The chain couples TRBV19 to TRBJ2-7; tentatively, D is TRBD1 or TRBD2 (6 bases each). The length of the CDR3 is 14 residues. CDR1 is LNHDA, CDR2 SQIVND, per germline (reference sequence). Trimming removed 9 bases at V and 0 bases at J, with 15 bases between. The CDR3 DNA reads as TGTGCCAGCCGAGGAGGGGGGAGCTCCTACGAGCAGTACTTC. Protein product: CASRGGGSSYEQYF.

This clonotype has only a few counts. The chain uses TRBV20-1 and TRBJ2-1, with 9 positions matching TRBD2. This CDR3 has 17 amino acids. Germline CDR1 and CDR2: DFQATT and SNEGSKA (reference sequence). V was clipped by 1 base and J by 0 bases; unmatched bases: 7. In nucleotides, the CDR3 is TGCAGTGCTAGAGCCAGGCCAGCGGGGGGCTCCTACAATGAGCAGTTCTTC. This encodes CSARARPAGGSYNEQFF.

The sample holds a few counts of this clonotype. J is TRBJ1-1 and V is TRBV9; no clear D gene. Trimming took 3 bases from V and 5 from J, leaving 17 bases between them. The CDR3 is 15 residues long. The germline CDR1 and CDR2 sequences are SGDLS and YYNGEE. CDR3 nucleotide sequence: TGTGCCAGCAGCGATGGATTGACCCCGGGGACTGAAGCTTTCTTT. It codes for CASSDGLTPGTEAFF.

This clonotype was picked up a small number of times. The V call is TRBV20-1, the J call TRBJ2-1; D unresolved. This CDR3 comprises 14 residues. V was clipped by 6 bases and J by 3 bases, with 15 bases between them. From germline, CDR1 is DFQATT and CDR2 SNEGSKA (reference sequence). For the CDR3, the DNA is TGCAGTGCCCCCGGAGCGCTGGACTACAATGAGCAGTTCTTC. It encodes CSAPGALDYNEQFF.

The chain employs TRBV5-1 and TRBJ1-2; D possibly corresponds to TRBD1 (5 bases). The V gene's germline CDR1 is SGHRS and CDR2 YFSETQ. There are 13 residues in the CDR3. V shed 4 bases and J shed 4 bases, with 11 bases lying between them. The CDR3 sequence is CASSNEQVYGYTF. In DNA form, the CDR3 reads TGCGCCAGCAGCAACGAACAGGTCTATGGCTACACCTTC.

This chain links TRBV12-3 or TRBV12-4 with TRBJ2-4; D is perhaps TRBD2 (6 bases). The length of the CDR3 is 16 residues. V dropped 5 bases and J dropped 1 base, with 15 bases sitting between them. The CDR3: CASSTRGGVAKNIQYF. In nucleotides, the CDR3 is TGTGCCAGCAGTACCCGGGGCGGGGTCGCCAAAAACATTCAGTACTTC.

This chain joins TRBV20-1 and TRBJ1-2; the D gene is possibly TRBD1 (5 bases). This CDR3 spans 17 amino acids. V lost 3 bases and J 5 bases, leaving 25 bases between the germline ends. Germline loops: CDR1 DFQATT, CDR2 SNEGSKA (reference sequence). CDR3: CSARDFRGVIGSYGYTF. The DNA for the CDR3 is TGCAGTGCTAGGGATTTTAGGGGAGTAATCGGATCGTATGGCTACACCTTC.

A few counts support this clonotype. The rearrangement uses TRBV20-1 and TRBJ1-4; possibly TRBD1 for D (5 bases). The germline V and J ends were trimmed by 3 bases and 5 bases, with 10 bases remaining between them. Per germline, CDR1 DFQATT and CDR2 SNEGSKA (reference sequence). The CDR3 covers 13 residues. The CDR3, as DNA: TGCAGTGCTAGCAGCAGGGTAAATGAAAAACTGTTTTTT. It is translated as CSASSRVNEKLFF.